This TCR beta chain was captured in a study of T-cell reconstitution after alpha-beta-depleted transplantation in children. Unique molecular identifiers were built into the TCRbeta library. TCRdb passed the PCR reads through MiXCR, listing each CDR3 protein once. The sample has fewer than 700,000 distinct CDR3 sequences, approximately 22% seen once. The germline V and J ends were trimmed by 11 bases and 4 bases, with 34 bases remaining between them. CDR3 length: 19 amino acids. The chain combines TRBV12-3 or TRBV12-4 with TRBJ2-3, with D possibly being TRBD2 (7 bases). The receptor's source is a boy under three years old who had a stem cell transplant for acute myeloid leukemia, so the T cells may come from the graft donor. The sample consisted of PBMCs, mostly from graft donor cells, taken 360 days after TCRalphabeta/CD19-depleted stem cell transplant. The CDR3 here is CALSFRLAPKEGTPDTQYF. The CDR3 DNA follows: TGTGCCCTCAGTTTCCGACTAGCTCCGAAGGAGGGGACACCAGATACGCAGTATTTT.